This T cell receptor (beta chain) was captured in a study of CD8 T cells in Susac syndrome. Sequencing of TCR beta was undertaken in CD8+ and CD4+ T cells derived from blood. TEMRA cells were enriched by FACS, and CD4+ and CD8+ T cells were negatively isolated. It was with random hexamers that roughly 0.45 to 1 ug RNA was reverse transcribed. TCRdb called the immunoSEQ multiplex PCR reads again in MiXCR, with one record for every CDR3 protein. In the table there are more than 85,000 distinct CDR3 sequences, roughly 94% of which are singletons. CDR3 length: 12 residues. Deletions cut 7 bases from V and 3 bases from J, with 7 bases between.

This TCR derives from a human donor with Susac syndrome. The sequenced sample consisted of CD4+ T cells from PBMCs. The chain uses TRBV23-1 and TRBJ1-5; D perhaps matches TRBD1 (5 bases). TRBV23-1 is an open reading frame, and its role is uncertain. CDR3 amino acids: CASMTVNQPQHF. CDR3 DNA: TGCGCCAGCATGACAGTCAATCAGCCCCAGCATTTT.